This T cell receptor beta chain was observed in a study of T cells after yellow fever vaccination. In this sample, this clonotype turned up many times. V gave up 6 bases and J gave up 1 base; unmatched junction bases: 6. This CDR3 comprises 15 residues. Per the germline V gene, CDR1 is DFQATT and CDR2 is SNEGSKA (reference sequence). TCRdb re-called the 5' RACE reads through MiXCR, storing one row per CDR3 protein. The repertoire holds 250,000 or so distinct CDR3 sequences, with approximately 3.8% as singletons. The sample here was PBMCs, taken 15 days after the yellow fever booster vaccination. The source is a man younger than 35 who received the YFV17D yellow fever vaccine. This rearrangement joins TRBV20-1 to TRBJ2-5, with 12 bases fitting TRBD2. CDR3 DNA: TGCAGTGCCCAACTAGCGGGGGGCCGCCAAGAGACCCAGTACTTC. This gives the protein CSAQLAGGRQETQYF.